This T cell receptor (beta chain) comes out of a study of blood T cell repertoires in COVID-19. The ends lost 1 base at V and 8 bases at J; junction bases unmatched: 3. Germline lookup yields CDR1 SGHVS and CDR2 FQNEAQ. The CDR3 is 13 amino acids. The protocol was immunoSEQ multiplex PCR, while the TCRdb copy is restricted to in-frame clones and leaves out a portion. The profile covers around 72,000 clones, with 80% to 85% appearing a single time and roughly 4.5% taken by the ten largest. The clonotype comes from an older woman with acute or convalescent COVID-19. Specimen: peripheral blood. This chain links TRBV7-8 with TRBJ1-1, with 8 bases matching TRBD1. This CDR3 reads CASSLGQGAEAFF. In DNA, the CDR3 is TGTGCCAGCAGCTTAGGGCAGGGGGCGGAAGCTTTCTTT.